This TCR beta chain derives from a study of shared clonotypes between healthy human individuals. Study at large: Donors, aged 18 to 49, were a couple of women and a few men. General study results and limits: In contrast to clonotypes shared by all four donors, non-shared clonotypes had lower generation probabilities. Several donors shared 4.5% to 6.5% of their naive CD4 clonotypes.

CDR3 length: 14 amino acids. Germline CDR1 and CDR2: MNHNY and SVGAGI (reference sequence). Germline trimming cut 4 bases from V and 6 bases from J; bases unmatched to any gene: 4. This clone was observed once. What it binds is not known. Measured with immunoSEQ multiplex PCR; TCRdb has only the in-frame clones, and not every one. The data contain about 980,000 clones, around 80% of them singletons. CD4+ cells yielded CD45RA+ naive and CD45RA-negative memory subsets. The V gene is TRBV6-6, the J gene TRBJ1-5; 9 bases agree with TRBD1. The sequencing sample was made of memory CD4+ T cells sorted from blood. Subset indicated: CD45RA-negative fraction. This sequence was found in a man aged 18 to 30 in good health. This CDR3 reads CASSLGTGSQPQHF. CDR3 DNA: TGTGCCAGCAGTTTAGGGACAGGGAGTCAGCCCCAGCATTTT.